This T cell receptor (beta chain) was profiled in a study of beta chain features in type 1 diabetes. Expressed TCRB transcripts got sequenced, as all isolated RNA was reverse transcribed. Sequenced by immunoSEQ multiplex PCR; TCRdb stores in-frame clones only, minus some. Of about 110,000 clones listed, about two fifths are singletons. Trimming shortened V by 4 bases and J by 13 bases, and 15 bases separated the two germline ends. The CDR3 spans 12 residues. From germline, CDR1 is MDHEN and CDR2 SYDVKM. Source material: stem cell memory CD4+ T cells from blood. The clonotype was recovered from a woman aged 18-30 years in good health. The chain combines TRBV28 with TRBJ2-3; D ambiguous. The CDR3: CASSSTLIREYF. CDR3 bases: TGTGCCAGCAGTTCGACTTTGATACGGGAGTATTTT.